One sample yielded the 8 T cell receptor beta chains listed below, sequenced in a study of blood T cell repertoires in COVID-19 (dated by TCRdb to the early 2020s). The library was generated by the immunoSEQ multiplex PCR assay. TCRdb re-hosts the immuneACCESS table, in-frame sequences only. Its copies lack some clones; in the studies checked, an unresolved V gene accounts for under half of them, and the cause for the rest is not known. This sample holds approximately 230,000 clones; around nine tenths were observed only once. 1.2% to 1.5% of the sample belongs to the ten largest clones. The sample consisted of peripheral blood. All receptors derive from a man of 80 years or more with acute or convalescent COVID-19.

This chain connects TRBV18 to TRBJ1-1, with D possibly TRBD1 on 6 matching bases. This CDR3 comprises 16 residues. V lost 6 bases, J lost 1 base, and 18 bases lay in between. Germline values: CDR1 KGHSH, CDR2 LQKENI. CDR3: CASSQDRGVKNTEAFF. The CDR3, as DNA: TGTGCCAGCTCTCAGGACAGAGGAGTAAAGAACACTGAAGCTTTCTTT.

V and J are TRBV10-3 and TRBJ2-7; TRBD1 might be the D (6 bases). CDR3 length equals 15 residues. Germline V gives CDR1 ENHRY, CDR2 SYGVKD. Trimming took 2 bases from V and 3 from J, leaving 14 bases between them. The CDR3: CAISEKGTGNYEQYF. The CDR3 DNA reads TGTGCCATCAGTGAGAAAGGAACAGGGAACTACGAGCAGTACTTC.

This chain uses TRBV28 with TRBJ2-1; the match to TRBD1 covers 9 bases. V shed 4 bases and J 6 bases; nucleotides not matched to a gene: 22. The CDR3 covers 20 residues. Germline V gene sequence: CDR1 MDHEN, CDR2 SYDVKM. The CDR3 sequence is CASSSVWGQGRYGVRNEQFF. In nucleotides, the CDR3 is TGTGCCAGCAGTTCAGTCTGGGGACAGGGAAGGTATGGGGTTCGCAATGAGCAGTTCTTC.

The chain links TRBV15 to TRBJ1-4; D may be TRBD1 (6 bases). Per the germline V gene, CDR1 is LNHNV and CDR2 is YYDKDF (reference sequence). The CDR3 runs 12 residues. The ends were cut back, 1 base at V and 12 bases at J, with 9 bases in the middle. CDR3 region: CATSRGRTELFF. As DNA, the CDR3 is TGTGCCACCAGCAGAGGCCGGACAGAACTGTTTTTT.

This rearrangement joins TRBV9 to TRBJ1-5; possible D gene TRBD1, 6 bases. Germline CDR1 reads SGDLS; CDR2 reads YYNGEE. Trimming pared 0 bases from V and 7 bases from J, leaving 11 bases between. The CDR3 is 14 residues long. The CDR3 reads CASSVDLGAQPQHF. CDR3 coding DNA: TGTGCCAGCAGCGTAGATTTGGGGGCCCAGCCCCAGCATTTT.

The chain employs TRBV28 and TRBJ2-7, with D unclear. With 5 bases removed from V and 4 bases from J, the gap between germline ends came to 6 bases. Germline CDR1 and CDR2: MDHEN and SYDVKM. CDR3 size: 11 residues. The CDR3 DNA follows: TGTGCCAGCAGTCCGCGTTACGAGCAGTACTTC. Translated: CASSPRYEQYF.

This chain connects TRBV6-2 or TRBV6-3 to TRBJ1-1; D unresolved. CDR3 length: 14 residues. Germline loops: CDR1 MNHEY, CDR2 SVGEGT. Trimming took 2 bases from V and 0 from J, leaving 7 bases between them. Here the CDR3 DNA reads TGTGCCAGCAGTTACCGACGGGTGAACACTGAAGCTTTCTTT. This encodes CASSYRRVNTEAFF.

The V gene is TRBV18, the J gene TRBJ1-6; 9 positions agree with TRBD1. The V segment lost 4 bases and the J segment 7 bases; nucleotides outside the gene matches: 5. The CDR3 spans 15 residues. In germline, CDR1 is KGHSH, CDR2 LQKENI. The CDR3 spells CASSRGTGQNSPLHF. The CDR3 DNA follows: TGTGCCAGCTCACGGGGGACAGGGCAGAATTCACCCCTCCACTTT.